The 7 T cell receptor beta chains reported below all come from one sample, sequenced in a study of immune evolution from preneoplasia to lung adenocarcinoma. Here immunoSEQ multiplex PCR was the method, and the copy in TCRdb shows in-frame clones only, minus some. This table holds about 21,000 clones, 60% to 80% found once. Sequenced material: FFPE invasive lung adenocarcinoma tissue. All receptors derive from a person between 60 and 70 years old with lung adenocarcinoma.

V and J are TRBV10-3 and TRBJ2-3, with TRBD2 matching 13 bases. V was clipped by 6 bases and J by 4 bases; unmatched bases: 7. Germline-derived CDR1 and CDR2 are ENHRY and SYGVKD. The CDR3 extends over 16 amino acids. The CDR3 coding sequence is TGTGCCATCAGCCGGACTAGCGGGAGAGGCGCAGATACGCAGTATTTT. This gives the protein CAISRTSGRGADTQYF.

V and J are TRBV6-6 and TRBJ2-2; D remains ambiguous. The CDR3 sequence is 12 residues long. CDR1 is MNHNY, CDR2 SVGAGI, per germline (reference sequence). V lost 2 bases and J lost 6, with 4 bases in between. CDR3 loop: CASSYVAGELFF. In nucleotides, the CDR3 is TGTGCCAGCAGTTACGTAGCCGGGGAGCTGTTTTTT.

The gene calls are TRBV12-2 and TRBJ2-5; the table calls TRBD1, which could not be checked here. TRBV12-2 is designated a pseudogene. This CDR3 is 15 amino acids long. The CDR3 bases are TGTGCAAGTCGCCTTAATGTGGACAGGGAGGCGACCCAGTACTTC. Encoded protein: CASRLNVDREATQYF.

This chain uses TRBV6-6 with TRBJ1-5; D is perhaps TRBD1 (5 bases). Per germline, CDR1 MNHNY and CDR2 SVGAGI (reference sequence). This CDR3 has 15 residues. V lost 8 bases and J lost 2, with 16 bases in between. The DNA of the CDR3 is TGTGCCAGCCGTTCAGGGTCGGATCGCAATCAGCCCCAGCATTTT. This gives the protein CASRSGSDRNQPQHF.

The chain combines TRBV10-1 with TRBJ2-3, with 7 nucleotides matching TRBD2. The CDR3 totals 14 residues. Per the germline V gene, CDR1 is WNHNN and CDR2 is SYGVQD (reference sequence). Trimming cost V 2 bases and J 6 bases; bases outside gene matches: 5. The CDR3 coding sequence is TGCGCCAGCAGTGAGGGCCCCGGGAGGGATACGCAGTATTTT. This encodes CASSEGPGRDTQYF.

This clone was detected once. The chain joins TRBV7-3 to TRBJ2-1; 8 bases map to TRBD2. The CDR3 has 16 residues. CDR1 and CDR2 from the germline V gene are SGHTA and FQGTGA. V lost 6 bases, J lost 3 bases, and 10 bases stayed unmatched. Written as DNA, the CDR3 is TGTGCCAGCAGTCGACTCGGGGGGGCGATCTACAATGAGCAGTTCTTC. Its protein product is CASSRLGGAIYNEQFF.

CDR3 protein: CASSLARYQETQYF. CDR3 in DNA: TGTGCCAGCAGCTTGGCCCGGTACCAAGAGACCCAGTACTTC. The J gene is TRBJ2-5, the V gene TRBV5-5; D is unresolved. This CDR3 comprises 14 residues. Germline-derived CDR1 and CDR2 are SGHKS and YYEKEE (reference sequence). Between the trimmed V and J ends, which lost 0 bases and 0 bases, there was a span of 6 bases.